These 4 T cell receptor beta chains were all obtained from the same sample, sequenced in a study of beta chain features in type 1 diabetes. Sequenced material consisted of expressed TCRB transcripts (all of the isolated RNA was reverse transcribed). TCRdb's table, derived via immunoSEQ multiplex PCR, lists solely in-frame clones and lacks some. The data show about 240,000 clones, 25% to 30% seen once. Sequencing was performed on central memory CD4+ T cells from blood. Source of these receptors: a man aged 30 to 45 in good health.

The J gene is TRBJ2-3, the V gene TRBV2, with 7 nucleotides matching TRBD2. Per the germline V gene, CDR1 is SNHLY and CDR2 is FYNNEI. V shed 3 bases, J shed 2 bases, and the junction held 5 bases outside the gene matches. CDR3 length: 15 amino acids. The CDR3: CASSDRGLVTDTQYF. DNA of the CDR3: TGTGCCAGCAGTGATAGAGGACTAGTCACAGATACGCAGTATTTT.

This sequence joins TRBV29-1 and TRBJ1-1; D gene uncertain. Germline V lookup: CDR1 SQVTM, CDR2 ANQGSEA. The CDR3 consists of 12 residues. The V end was cut by 6 bases, the J end by 0 bases, with 8 bases between. CDR3 bases: TGCAGCGTCCTACCTATGAACACTGAAGCTTTCTTT. It is translated as CSVLPMNTEAFF.

Only a few counts were recorded for this clone. The chain carries TRBV18 and TRBJ1-5; TRBD1 might be the D (6 bases). This CDR3 is 15 amino acids long. V was pared by 4 bases and J by 3 bases, with 13 bases between. CDR1 and CDR2 (germline): KGHSH, LQKENI. Here the CDR3 DNA reads TGTGCCAGCTCACTTGACAGGCGATTCAATCAGCCCCAGCATTTT. Its protein is CASSLDRRFNQPQHF.

The rearrangement joins TRBV21-1 to TRBJ2-5; TRBD1, the table's D call, lacks a check against the DNA. TRBV21-1 is a recognized pseudogene. This CDR3 is built from 15 residues. CDR3 protein: CASSKKRGSQETQYF. The CDR3, as DNA: TGTGCCAGCAGCAAAAAAAGGGGCTCACAAGAGACCCAGTACTTC.